A single sample gave rise to the 5 T cell receptor beta chains below, sequenced in a study of blood T cell repertoires in COVID-19. Profiled with immunoSEQ multiplex PCR; TCRdb holds only in-frame clones, not every one. The data show 200,000 to 250,000 clones, 65% to 85% seen once. Material: PBMCs or T cells enriched from blood (not recorded which). These receptors originate from a woman aged 55-70 years who had recovered from COVID-19.

The chain joins TRBV29-1 to TRBJ2-1; possibly TRBD1 for D (6 bases). The CDR3 runs to 17 residues. CDR1 is SQVTM, CDR2 ANQGSEA, per germline. The ends were cut back, 0 bases at V and 0 bases at J, with 15 bases in the middle. CDR3 in DNA: TGCAGCGTTGAAGAGGTTGGGGGCCCGAGCTCCTACAATGAGCAGTTCTTC. Protein: CSVEEVGGPSSYNEQFF.

The chain employs TRBV12-3 or TRBV12-4 and TRBJ2-1, with TRBD2 matching over 8 bases. The CDR3 consists of 13 residues. Germline trimming cut 5 bases from V and 7 bases from J; bases unmatched to any gene: 4. CDR3 in amino acids: CASSGTRVNEQFF. CDR3 coding DNA: TGTGCCAGCAGTGGGACTAGAGTAAATGAGCAGTTCTTC.

This clone was detected only once. CDR3 bases: TGTGCCAGCCGCGGGGGGACATACAATGAGCAGTTCTTC. Translated, it gives CASRGGTYNEQFF. The chain links TRBV12-3 or TRBV12-4 to TRBJ2-1, with 8 bases lining up with TRBD2. V shed 8 bases, J shed 4 bases, and the junction held 4 bases outside the gene matches. This CDR3 is built from 13 residues.

The CDR3 DNA follows: TGTGCCATCAGTGAACAACAGGGGGCACAATATGAGCAGTTCTTC. Translation gives CAISEQQGAQYEQFF. The chain has TRBV10-3 and TRBJ2-1, with 9 positions matching TRBD1. This CDR3 spans 15 amino acids. V lost 3 bases, J lost 8 bases, and 8 bases stayed unmatched. Germline CDR1 is ENHRY and CDR2 is SYGVKD.

This chain uses TRBV3-1 (or the pseudogene TRBV3-2) with TRBJ2-5; 7 nucleotides agree with TRBD2. Unmatched junction bases numbered 7, after V lost 4 bases and J lost 5 bases. The length of the CDR3 is 14 residues. Germline assignment: CDR1 LGHDT and CDR2 YNNKEL (reference sequence). Here the CDR3 DNA reads TGTGCCAGCAGCCGGCCTAGCGGTGTGGAGACCCAGTACTTC. As protein: CASSRPSGVETQYF.